The 24 T cell receptor beta chains given below trace back to one sample, sequenced in a study of blood T cells in healthy people across ages. With a J-beta primer mix and a sample-barcoded 5' primer, a second PCR ran about 7 to 12 cycles. TCRdb reprocessed the 5' RACE reads with MiXCR, giving one entry per CDR3 protein. The sample shows about 1.4 million distinct CDR3 sequences, approximately 60% of them seen only once. Sequences were obtained from blood. The receptor source for this set is a man aged 18 to 29 in good health.

The chain couples TRBV18 to TRBJ2-7; D is undetermined. The CDR3 extends over 12 amino acids. CDR1 KGHSH and CDR2 LQKENI come from the germline V gene. The ends were cut back, 4 bases at V and 3 bases at J, with 7 bases in the middle. CDR3 amino acids: CASSRENYEQYF. For the CDR3, the DNA is TGTGCCAGCTCACGAGAAAACTACGAGCAGTACTTC.

The chain employs TRBV29-1 and TRBJ1-4; no firm D call. The CDR3 contains 12 residues. Germline values: CDR1 SQVTM, CDR2 ANQGSEA. Trimming left V 7 bases short and J 7 bases short, with 13 bases between. The CDR3 protein is CSALGMGEKLFF. Here the CDR3 DNA reads TGCAGCGCTCTAGGGATGGGTGAAAAACTGTTTTTT.

This clonotype was detected a few times. The chain is built from TRBV12-3 or TRBV12-4 and TRBJ2-3, with unresolved D. V was clipped by 3 bases and J by 6 bases, with 10 bases between them. This CDR3 spans 13 amino acids. The CDR3 sequence is CASSFAESDTQYF. CDR3 bases: TGTGCCAGCAGTTTTGCGGAATCGGATACGCAGTATTTT.

The chain has TRBV20-1 and TRBJ2-1, with unresolved D. V was shortened by 1 base and J by 0 bases, with 13 bases between the two germline ends. CDR1 and CDR2 (germline): DFQATT, SNEGSKA (reference sequence). The CDR3 has 16 residues. The CDR3 loop is CSARASRGNSYNEQFF. CDR3 nucleotide sequence: TGCAGTGCTAGAGCATCGCGCGGTAACTCCTACAATGAGCAGTTCTTC.

The chain has TRBV9 and TRBJ1-2; 7 bases are shared with TRBD1. The V gene end was trimmed by 3 bases and the J gene end by 3 bases; junction bases not matched to a gene: 5. The germline V gene has CDR1 SGDLS and CDR2 YYNGEE. This CDR3 region has 14 residues. CDR3 region: CASSAGTAYYGYTF. DNA for the CDR3: TGTGCCAGCAGCGCTGGGACAGCCTACTATGGCTACACCTTC.

The chain recombines TRBV5-1 with TRBJ1-1; no reliable D call. The V end was cut by 1 base, the J end by 5 bases, with 18 bases between. The germline V gene has CDR1 SGHRS and CDR2 YFSETQ. The CDR3 sequence is 16 residues long. Here the CDR3 DNA reads TGCGCCAGCAGCTTGTCTGGTGCGGGAAGGATAACTGAAGCTTTCTTT. Translated: CASSLSGAGRITEAFF.

The table lists this clonotype with a few counts. The chain employs TRBV2 and TRBJ2-1; D not resolved. There are 15 residues in the CDR3. Trimming stripped 6 bases from V and 6 bases from J, with 18 bases between. CDR1 SNHLY and CDR2 FYNNEI come from the germline V gene. CDR3 sequence (DNA): TGTGCCAGCAGGGCCAGCAGTTTTCCTTCCAATGAGCAGTTCTTC. Translated, it gives CASRASSFPSNEQFF. The complete variable domain, with remaining parts taken from reference TRBV2 and TRBJ2-1, reads EPEVTQTPSHQVTQMGQEVILRCVPISNHLYFYWYRQILGQKVEFLVSFYNNEISEKSEIFDDQFSVERPDGSNFTLKIRSTKLEDSAMYFCASRASSFPSNEQFFGPGTRLTVL.

The V gene is TRBV10-3, the J gene TRBJ1-2; TRBD1 is a possible D gene (5 bases). In germline, CDR1 is ENHRY, CDR2 SYGVKD. The CDR3 has 17 amino acids. V gave up 0 bases and J gave up 0 bases, with 14 bases separating them. CDR3 residues: CAISESLTETPNYGYTF. The CDR3 DNA follows: TGTGCCATCAGTGAGTCTTTGACAGAAACTCCTAACTATGGCTACACCTTC.

This clonotype was seen only once. The chain joins TRBV7-9 to TRBJ2-1; 9 bases are a match to TRBD2. Germline CDR1 SEHNR, CDR2 FQNEAQ (reference sequence). V dropped 5 bases and J dropped 0; count of bases not matched to a gene: 14. This CDR3 has 19 residues. The CDR3, as DNA: TGTGCCAGCAGCCCGGACGGTAGCGGGAGTGCGGGCTCCTACAATGAGCAGTTCTTC. It encodes CASSPDGSGSAGSYNEQFF.

This clonotype was seen a handful of times. The chain joins TRBV12-3 or TRBV12-4 to TRBJ1-4; D possibly corresponds to TRBD1 (5 bases). The CDR3 consists of 18 residues. V lost 5 bases and J 8 bases, leaving 27 bases between the germline ends. The CDR3 loop reads CASSGEEGLSLSLEKLFF. For the CDR3, the DNA is TGTGCCAGCAGTGGAGAAGAGGGACTGTCCCTTTCTTTGGAAAAACTGTTTTTT.

The chain joins TRBV7-2 to TRBJ1-6; D ambiguous. The CDR3 loop spans 16 amino acids. Germline V gene data show CDR1 as SGHTA and CDR2 as FQGNSA. Trimming took 2 bases from V and 2 from J, leaving 10 bases between them. CDR3: CASSLWSGTYNSPLHF. CDR3 nucleotide sequence: TGTGCCAGCAGCTTATGGTCGGGGACCTATAATTCACCCCTCCACTTT.

The CDR3 loop reads CASRLEGEPYNEQFF. The CDR3 region has the DNA TGTGCCAGCAGACTAGAGGGAGAGCCCTACAATGAGCAGTTCTTC. The chain employs TRBV2 and TRBJ2-1, with D possibly TRBD2 on 5 matching bases. Germline CDR1 SNHLY, CDR2 FYNNEI. The CDR3 runs 15 residues. Trimming left V 6 bases short and J 2 bases short, with 14 bases between.

J is TRBJ2-7 and V is TRBV20-1; TRBD2 might be the D (5 bases). The CDR3 has 13 residues. With 1 base removed from V and 5 bases from J, the gap between germline ends came to 12 bases. Germline lookup yields CDR1 DFQATT and CDR2 SNEGSKA (reference sequence). The CDR3 coding sequence is TGCAGTGCTAGAGTTGGACTGCGGAACGAGCAGTACTTC. The encoded protein is CSARVGLRNEQYF.

The chain uses TRBV4-1 and TRBJ2-7; D is unclear. Per germline, CDR1 MGHRA and CDR2 YSYEKL. CDR3 length: 14 amino acids. Trimming stripped 0 bases from V and 2 bases from J, with 8 bases between. Here the CDR3 DNA reads TGCGCCAGCAGCCAAGAAGACAATACCTACGAGCAGTACTTC. This gives the protein CASSQEDNTYEQYF.

Comment on this clonotype: A junction boundary mismatches the germline segment, possibly from a read error. The V and J genes are TRBV5-6 and TRBJ2-7, with a possible D match to TRBD2 (6 bases). Germline CDR1 is SGHDT and CDR2 is YYEEEE. The CDR3 covers 14 residues. The CDR3 loop is CARSFSTRRDEQYF. CDR3 nucleotides: TGTGCCCGCAGCTTTTCGACCCGGAGGGACGAGCAGTACTTC.

The V and J genes are TRBV3-1 and TRBJ2-7; 7 bases map to TRBD2. The V gene end was trimmed by 0 bases and the J gene end by 1 base; junction bases not matched to a gene: 6. Per germline, CDR1 LGHDT and CDR2 YNNKEL (reference sequence). This CDR3 comprises 16 residues. CDR3 sequence reads: CASSQDLVGGSYEQYF. As DNA, the CDR3 is TGTGCCAGCAGCCAAGATCTGGTGGGAGGGTCCTACGAGCAGTACTTC.

Only a few counts were recorded for this clonotype. V usage is TRBV9 and J usage is TRBJ2-5; 8 bases line up with TRBD1. TRBJ2-7 matches the DNA end more closely, so the J call is doubtful. Germline CDR1 reads SGDLS; CDR2 reads YYNGEE. The CDR3 loop spans 17 amino acids. The CDR3 loop reads CASSDNPNRGETYEQYF. The DNA of the CDR3 is TGTGCCAGCAGCGACAACCCCAACAGGGGGGAAACCTACGAGCAGTACTTC.

The CDR3 reads CASSLRAHNEQFF. CDR3 in DNA: TGTGCCAGCAGCTTACGGGCCCACAATGAGCAGTTCTTC. The rearrangement links TRBV7-2 to TRBJ2-1; D is undetermined. Germline lookup yields CDR1 SGHTA and CDR2 FQGNSA. The CDR3 has 13 amino acids. Trimming shortened V by 2 bases and J by 5 bases, and 7 bases separated the two germline ends.

The gene calls are TRBV6-2 or TRBV6-3 and TRBJ2-4; D uncertain. The J call may be in error: the DNA end matches TRBJ2-7 better. Germline V gene lookup returns CDR1 MNHEY and CDR2 SVGEGT. The CDR3 has 11 residues. CDR3 in DNA: TGTGCCAGCAGGGGCGGCCACGAGCAGTACTTC. Its protein product is CASRGGHEQYF.

This clonotype was detected only a few times. The chain couples TRBV6-2 or TRBV6-3 to TRBJ2-7; 10 bases are shared with TRBD1. The V gene end was trimmed by 5 bases and the J gene end by 4 bases; junction bases not matched to a gene: 5. The CDR3 has 14 residues. Germline V gene sequence: CDR1 MNHEY, CDR2 SVGEGT. The CDR3 sequence is CASSRRTGGYEQYF. DNA for the CDR3: TGTGCCAGCAGTCGCCGGACAGGGGGTTACGAGCAGTACTTC.

The V and J genes are TRBV18 and TRBJ1-2; 7 bases agree with TRBD1. V lost 5 bases and J lost 3; bases outside the gene matches: 9. Germline V gene data show CDR1 as KGHSH and CDR2 as LQKENI. The CDR3 is 15 amino acids. CDR3: CASSNRDRVYYGYTF. The CDR3 nucleotides read TGTGCCAGCTCAAACCGAGACAGGGTCTACTATGGCTACACCTTC.

The chain carries TRBV18 and TRBJ1-1; a weak D match, TRBD1 (5 bases). Trimming took 3 bases from V and 4 from J, leaving 12 bases between them. CDR1 and CDR2 (germline): KGHSH, LQKENI. CDR3 length equals 14 residues. In DNA form, the CDR3 reads TGTGCCAGCTCACCCAAACAGGAAGGCACTGAAGCTTTCTTT. Translating gives CASSPKQEGTEAFF.

This chain uses TRBV6-1 with TRBJ2-7; no clear D. Trimming took 6 bases from V and 0 from J, leaving 21 bases between them. The germline V gene has CDR1 MNHNS and CDR2 SASEGT. The CDR3 contains 17 residues. The CDR3 DNA is TGTGCCAGCAGCCGACTTCCCAGGCGGCTGAGCTCCTACGAGCAGTACTTC. Translating it yields CASSRLPRRLSSYEQYF.

As DNA, the CDR3 is TGCGCCAGCAGCATGTACGGACTAGCGGGAGGGCCCACAGATACGCAGTATTTT. Translated: CASSMYGLAGGPTDTQYF. The chain has TRBV5-1 and TRBJ2-3; 15 positions agree with TRBD2. This CDR3 contains 18 residues. Germline V gene data show CDR1 as SGHRS and CDR2 as YFSETQ. After removal of 4 bases from V and 2 bases from J, the junction contained 8 bases not matched to a gene. The full variable domain, in which reference TRBV5-1 and TRBJ2-3 provide the parts outside the CDR3, is KAGVTQTPRYLIKTRGQQVTLSCSPISGHRSVSWYQQTPGQGLQFLFEYFSETQRNKGNFPGRFSGRQFSNSRSEMNVSTLELGDSALYLCASSMYGLAGGPTDTQYFGPGTRLTVL.